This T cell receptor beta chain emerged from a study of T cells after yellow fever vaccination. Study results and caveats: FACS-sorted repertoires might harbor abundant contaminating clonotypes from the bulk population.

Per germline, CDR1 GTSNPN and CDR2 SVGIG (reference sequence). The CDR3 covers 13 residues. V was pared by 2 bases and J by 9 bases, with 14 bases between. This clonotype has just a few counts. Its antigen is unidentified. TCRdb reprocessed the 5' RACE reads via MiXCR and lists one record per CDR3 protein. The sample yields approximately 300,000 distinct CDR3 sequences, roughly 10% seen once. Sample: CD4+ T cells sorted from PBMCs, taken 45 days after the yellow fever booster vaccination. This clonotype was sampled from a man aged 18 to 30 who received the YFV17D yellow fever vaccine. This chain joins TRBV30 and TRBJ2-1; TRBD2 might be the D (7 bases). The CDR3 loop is CAWSRGGAAEQFF. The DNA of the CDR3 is TGTGCCTGGAGTCGAGGGGGGGCCGCTGAGCAGTTCTTC. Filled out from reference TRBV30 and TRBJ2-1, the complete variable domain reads SQTIHQWPATLVQPVGSPLSLECTVEGTSNPNLYWYRQAAGRGLQLLFYSVGIGQISSEVPQNLSASRPQDRQFILSSKKLLLSDSGFYLCAWSRGGAAEQFFGPGTRLTVL.